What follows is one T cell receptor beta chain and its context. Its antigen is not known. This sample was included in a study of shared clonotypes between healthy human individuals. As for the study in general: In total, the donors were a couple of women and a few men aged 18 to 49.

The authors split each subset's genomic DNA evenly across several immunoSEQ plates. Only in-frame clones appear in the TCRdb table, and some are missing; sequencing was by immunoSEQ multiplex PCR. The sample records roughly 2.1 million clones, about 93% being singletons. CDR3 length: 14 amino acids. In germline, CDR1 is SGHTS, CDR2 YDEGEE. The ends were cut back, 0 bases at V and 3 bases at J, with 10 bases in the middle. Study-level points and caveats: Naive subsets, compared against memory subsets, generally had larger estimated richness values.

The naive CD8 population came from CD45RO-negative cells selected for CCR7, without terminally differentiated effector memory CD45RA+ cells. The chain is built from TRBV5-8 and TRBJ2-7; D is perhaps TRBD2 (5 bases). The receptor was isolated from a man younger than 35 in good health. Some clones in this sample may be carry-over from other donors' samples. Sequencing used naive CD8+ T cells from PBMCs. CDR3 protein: CASSLVRGSYEQYF. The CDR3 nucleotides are TGTGCCAGCAGCTTGGTTCGTGGGAGCTACGAGCAGTACTTC. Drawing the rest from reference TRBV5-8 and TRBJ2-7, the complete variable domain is EAGVTQSPTHLIKTRGQQATLRCSPISGHTSVYWYQQALGLGLQFLLWYDEGEERNRGNFPPRFSGRQFPNYSSELNVNALELEDSALYLCASSLVRGSYEQYFGPGTRLTVT.